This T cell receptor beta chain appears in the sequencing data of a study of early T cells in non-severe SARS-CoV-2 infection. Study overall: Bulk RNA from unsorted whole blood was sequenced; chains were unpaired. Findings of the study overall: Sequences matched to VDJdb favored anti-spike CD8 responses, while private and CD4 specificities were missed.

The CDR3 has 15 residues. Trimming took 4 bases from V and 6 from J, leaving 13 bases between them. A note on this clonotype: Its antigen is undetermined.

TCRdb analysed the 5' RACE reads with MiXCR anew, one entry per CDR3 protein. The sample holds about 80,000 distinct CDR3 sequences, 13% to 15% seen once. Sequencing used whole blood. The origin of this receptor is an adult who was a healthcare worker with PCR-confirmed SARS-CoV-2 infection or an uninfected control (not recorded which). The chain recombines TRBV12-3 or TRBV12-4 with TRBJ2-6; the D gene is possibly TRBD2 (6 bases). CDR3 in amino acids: CASSSPRGKANVLTF. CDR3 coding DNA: TGTGCCAGCAGTTCCCCCCGGGGGAAGGCCAACGTCCTGACTTTC.